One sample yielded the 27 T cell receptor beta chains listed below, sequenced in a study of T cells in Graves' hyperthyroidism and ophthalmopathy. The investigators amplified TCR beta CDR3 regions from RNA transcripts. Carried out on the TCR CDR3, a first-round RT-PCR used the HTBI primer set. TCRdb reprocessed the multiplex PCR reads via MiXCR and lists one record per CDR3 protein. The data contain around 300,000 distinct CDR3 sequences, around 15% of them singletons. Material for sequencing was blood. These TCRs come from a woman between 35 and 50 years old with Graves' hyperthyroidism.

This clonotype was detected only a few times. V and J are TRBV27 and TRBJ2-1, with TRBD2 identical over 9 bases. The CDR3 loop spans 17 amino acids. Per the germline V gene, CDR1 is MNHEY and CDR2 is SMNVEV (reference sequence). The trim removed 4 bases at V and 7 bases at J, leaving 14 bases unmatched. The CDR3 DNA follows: TGTGCCAGCAGTTCGTTAGCCGGCGGGAGGGCTTGGAATGAGCAGTTCTTC. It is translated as CASSSLAGGRAWNEQFF.

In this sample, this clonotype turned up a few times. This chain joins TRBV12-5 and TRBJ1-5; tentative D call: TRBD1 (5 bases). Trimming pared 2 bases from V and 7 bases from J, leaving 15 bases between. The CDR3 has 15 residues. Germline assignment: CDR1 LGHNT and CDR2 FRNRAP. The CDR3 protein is CASGLSGRGDQPQHF. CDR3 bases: TGTGCTAGTGGTTTGTCGGGGAGGGGTGACCAGCCCCAGCATTTT.

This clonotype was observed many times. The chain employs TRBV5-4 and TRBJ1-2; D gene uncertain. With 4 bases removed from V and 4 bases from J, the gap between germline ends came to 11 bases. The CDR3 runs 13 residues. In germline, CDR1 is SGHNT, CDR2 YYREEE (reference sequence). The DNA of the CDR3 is TGTGCCAGCAGCACGAAGACCTTCTATGGCTACACCTTC. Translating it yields CASSTKTFYGYTF.

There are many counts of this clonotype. The DNA of the CDR3 is TGCAGTGCTAGAGCGGCCTCAGGGGCGGACTATGGCTACACCTTC. It yields the protein CSARAASGADYGYTF. The chain is built from TRBV20-1 and TRBJ1-2; TRBD1 might be the D (6 bases). CDR3 length: 15 residues. Germline-derived CDR1 and CDR2 are DFQATT and SNEGSKA (reference sequence). The V end lost 1 base, the J end lost 3 bases, and 15 bases lay between the germline ends.

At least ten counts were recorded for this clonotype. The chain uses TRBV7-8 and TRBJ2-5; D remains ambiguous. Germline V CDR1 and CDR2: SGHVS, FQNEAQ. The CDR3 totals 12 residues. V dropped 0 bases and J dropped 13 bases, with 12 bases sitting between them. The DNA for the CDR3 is TGTGCCAGCAGCTTAGCCCCCCCCGCCGTGTACTTC. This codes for CASSLAPPAVYF.

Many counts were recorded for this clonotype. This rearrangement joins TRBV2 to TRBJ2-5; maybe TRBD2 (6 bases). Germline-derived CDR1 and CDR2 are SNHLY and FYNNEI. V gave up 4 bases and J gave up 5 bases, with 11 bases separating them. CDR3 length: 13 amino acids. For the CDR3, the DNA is TGTGCCAGCAGTGGGCCGGGGGACGAGACCCAGTACTTC. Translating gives CASSGPGDETQYF. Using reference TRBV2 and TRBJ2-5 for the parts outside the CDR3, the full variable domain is EPEVTQTPSHQVTQMGQEVILRCVPISNHLYFYWYRQILGQKVEFLVSFYNNEISEKSEIFDDQFSVERPDGSNFTLKIRSTKLEDSAMYFCASSGPGDETQYFGPGTRLLVL.

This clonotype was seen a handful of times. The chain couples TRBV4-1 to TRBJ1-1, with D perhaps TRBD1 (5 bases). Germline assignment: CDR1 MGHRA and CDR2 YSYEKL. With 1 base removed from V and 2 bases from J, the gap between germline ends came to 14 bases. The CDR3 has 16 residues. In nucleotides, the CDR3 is TGCGCCAGCAGCCAAGGCCCTCTGGGGCAAAACACTGAAGCTTTCTTT. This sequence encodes CASSQGPLGQNTEAFF.

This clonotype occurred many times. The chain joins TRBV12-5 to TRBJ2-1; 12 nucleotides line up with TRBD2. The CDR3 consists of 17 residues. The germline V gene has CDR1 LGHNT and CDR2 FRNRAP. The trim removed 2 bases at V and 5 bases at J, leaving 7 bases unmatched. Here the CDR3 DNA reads TGTGCTAGTGGTTTGAGACTAGCGGGAGTTTTGCACAATGAGCAGTTCTTC. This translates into CASGLRLAGVLHNEQFF.

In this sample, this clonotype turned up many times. CDR3 DNA: TGCAGCGTTGACGGGGGGGACTACAATGAGCAGTTCTTC. Encoded protein: CSVDGGDYNEQFF. The chain combines TRBV29-1 with TRBJ2-1; TRBD2 matches 8 bases. Losses at the gene ends were 3 bases for V and 3 bases for J; bases not matched to a gene: 1. This CDR3 contains 13 residues. CDR1 is SQVTM, CDR2 ANQGSEA, per germline.

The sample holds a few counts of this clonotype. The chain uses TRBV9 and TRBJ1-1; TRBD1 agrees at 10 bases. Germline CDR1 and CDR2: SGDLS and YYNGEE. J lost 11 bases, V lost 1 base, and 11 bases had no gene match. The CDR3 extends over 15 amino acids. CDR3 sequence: CASSVSGTGALGAFF. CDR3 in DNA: TGTGCCAGCAGCGTATCAGGGACAGGGGCCCTCGGCGCTTTCTTT.

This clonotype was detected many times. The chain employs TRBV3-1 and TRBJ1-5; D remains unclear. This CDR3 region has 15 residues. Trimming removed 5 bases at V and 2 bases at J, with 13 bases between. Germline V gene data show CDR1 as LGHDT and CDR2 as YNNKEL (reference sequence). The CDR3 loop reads CASSGGRGRNQPQHF. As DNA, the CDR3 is TGTGCCAGCAGCGGAGGACGGGGTCGCAATCAGCCCCAGCATTTT.

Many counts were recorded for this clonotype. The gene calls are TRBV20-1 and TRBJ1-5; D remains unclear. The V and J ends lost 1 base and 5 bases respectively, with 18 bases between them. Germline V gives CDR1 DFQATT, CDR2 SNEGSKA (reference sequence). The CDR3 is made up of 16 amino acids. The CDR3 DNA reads TGCAGTGCTAGAGGAACAGAGTCGTTTCGGGATCAGCCCCAGCATTTT. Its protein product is CSARGTESFRDQPQHF.

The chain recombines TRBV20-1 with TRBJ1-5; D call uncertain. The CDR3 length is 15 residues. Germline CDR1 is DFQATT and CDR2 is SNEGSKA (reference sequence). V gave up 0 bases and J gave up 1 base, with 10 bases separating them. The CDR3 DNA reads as TGCAGTGCTAGAGATAGGAGAAAAAGCAATCAGCCCCAGCATTTT. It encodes CSARDRRKSNQPQHF.

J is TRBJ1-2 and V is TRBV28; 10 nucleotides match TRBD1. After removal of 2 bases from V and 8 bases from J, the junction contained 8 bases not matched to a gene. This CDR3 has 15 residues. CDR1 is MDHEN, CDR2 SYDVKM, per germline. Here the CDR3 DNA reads TGTGCCAGCAGTTTACCGCGACAGGGGGCGAGGGGCTACACCTTC. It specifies CASSLPRQGARGYTF.

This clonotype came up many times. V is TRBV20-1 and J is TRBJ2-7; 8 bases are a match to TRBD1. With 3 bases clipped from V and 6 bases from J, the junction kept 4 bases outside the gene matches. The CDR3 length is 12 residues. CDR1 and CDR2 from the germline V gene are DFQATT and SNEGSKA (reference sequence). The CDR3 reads CSASQGAGEQYF. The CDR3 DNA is TGCAGTGCTAGCCAGGGGGCGGGCGAGCAGTACTTC.

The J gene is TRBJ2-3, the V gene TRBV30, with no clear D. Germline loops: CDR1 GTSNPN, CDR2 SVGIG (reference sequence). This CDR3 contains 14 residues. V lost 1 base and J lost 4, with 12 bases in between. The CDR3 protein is CAWSGVGWADTQYF. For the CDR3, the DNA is TGTGCCTGGAGTGGAGTTGGGTGGGCAGATACGCAGTATTTT. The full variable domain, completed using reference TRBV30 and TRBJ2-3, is SQTIHQWPATLVQPVGSPLSLECTVEGTSNPNLYWYRQAAGRGLQLLFYSVGIGQISSEVPQNLSASRPQDRQFILSSKKLLLSDSGFYLCAWSGVGWADTQYFGPGTRLTVL.

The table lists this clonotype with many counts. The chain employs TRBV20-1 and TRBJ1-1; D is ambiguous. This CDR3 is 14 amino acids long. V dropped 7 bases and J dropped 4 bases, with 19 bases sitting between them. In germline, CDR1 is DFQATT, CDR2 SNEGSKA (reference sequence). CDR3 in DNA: TGCAGTGTTCAATCGCCCGGGTCGACCACTGAAGCTTTCTTT. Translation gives CSVQSPGSTTEAFF.

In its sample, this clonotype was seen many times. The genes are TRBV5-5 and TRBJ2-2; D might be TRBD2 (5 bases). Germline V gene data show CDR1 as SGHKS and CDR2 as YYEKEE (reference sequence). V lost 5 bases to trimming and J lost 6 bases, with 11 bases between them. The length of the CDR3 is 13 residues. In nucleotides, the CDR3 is TGTGCCAGCAGATTCGGGGTGGCCGGGGAGCTGTTTTTT. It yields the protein CASRFGVAGELFF.

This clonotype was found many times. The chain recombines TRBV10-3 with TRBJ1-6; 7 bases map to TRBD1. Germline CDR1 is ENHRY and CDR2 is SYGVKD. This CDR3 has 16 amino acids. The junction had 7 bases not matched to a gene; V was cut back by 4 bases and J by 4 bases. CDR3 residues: CAISGTDRNYNSPLHF. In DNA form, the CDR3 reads TGTGCCATCAGTGGAACGGACAGGAATTATAATTCACCCCTCCACTTT.

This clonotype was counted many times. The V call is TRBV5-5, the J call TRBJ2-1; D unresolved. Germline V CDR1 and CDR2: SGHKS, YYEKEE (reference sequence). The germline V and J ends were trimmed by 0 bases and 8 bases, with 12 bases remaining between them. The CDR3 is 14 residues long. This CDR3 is CASSLAVQSDEQFF. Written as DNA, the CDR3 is TGTGCCAGCAGCTTGGCCGTCCAGTCCGATGAGCAGTTCTTC.

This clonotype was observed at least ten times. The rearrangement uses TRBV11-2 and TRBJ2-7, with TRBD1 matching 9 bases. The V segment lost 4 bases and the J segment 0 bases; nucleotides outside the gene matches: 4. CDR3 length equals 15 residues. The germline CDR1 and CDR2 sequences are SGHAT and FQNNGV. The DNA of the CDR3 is TGTGCCAGCAGCTCCGTGACAGGGGGCTCCTACGAGCAGTACTTC. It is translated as CASSSVTGGSYEQYF. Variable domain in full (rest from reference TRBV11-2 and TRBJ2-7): EAGVAQSPRYKIIEKRQSVAFWCNPISGHATLYWYQQILGQGPKLLIQFQNNGVVDDSQLPKDRFSAERLKGVDSTLKIQPAKLEDSAVYLCASSSVTGGSYEQYFGPGTRLTVT.

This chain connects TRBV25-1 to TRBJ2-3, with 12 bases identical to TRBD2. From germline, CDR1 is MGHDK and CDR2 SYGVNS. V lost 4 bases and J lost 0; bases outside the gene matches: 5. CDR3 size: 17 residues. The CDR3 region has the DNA TGTGCCAGCAGTGCCCTAGCGGGAGGGCCTAGCACAGATACGCAGTATTTT. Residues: CASSALAGGPSTDTQYF.

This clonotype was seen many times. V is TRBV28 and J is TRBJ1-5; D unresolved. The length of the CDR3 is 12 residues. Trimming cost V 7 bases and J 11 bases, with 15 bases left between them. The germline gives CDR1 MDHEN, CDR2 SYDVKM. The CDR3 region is CASTAKSGTQHF. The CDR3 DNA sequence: TGTGCCAGCACGGCCAAGTCCGGGACCCAGCATTTT.

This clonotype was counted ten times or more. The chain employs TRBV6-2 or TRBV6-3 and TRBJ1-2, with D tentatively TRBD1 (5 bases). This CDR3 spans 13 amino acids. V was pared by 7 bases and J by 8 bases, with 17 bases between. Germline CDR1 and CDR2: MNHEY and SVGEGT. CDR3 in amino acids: CASIADSFEGYTF. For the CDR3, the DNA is TGTGCCAGCATTGCAGACAGCTTCGAGGGCTACACCTTC.

The DNA for the CDR3 is TGTGCCAGCAGCCCTCGAGGGATCTTCGGAAACACCATATATTTT. Translated, it gives CASSPRGIFGNTIYF. This sequence joins TRBV7-9 and TRBJ1-3; D unclear. The germline CDR1 and CDR2 sequences are SEHNR and FQNEAQ (reference sequence). This CDR3 has 15 residues. The V end lost 5 bases, the J end lost 4 bases, and 15 bases lay between the germline ends.

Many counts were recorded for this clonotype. The CDR3: CASTHNPARTGISQPQHF. The CDR3 region has the DNA TGTGCCAGCACCCACAATCCTGCTAGGACAGGGATAAGTCAGCCCCAGCATTTT. The genes are TRBV28 and TRBJ1-5; 8 nucleotides agree with TRBD1. This CDR3 is built from 18 residues. With V trimmed by 7 bases and J by 6 bases, 20 bases remained unmatched. CDR1 MDHEN and CDR2 SYDVKM come from the germline V gene.

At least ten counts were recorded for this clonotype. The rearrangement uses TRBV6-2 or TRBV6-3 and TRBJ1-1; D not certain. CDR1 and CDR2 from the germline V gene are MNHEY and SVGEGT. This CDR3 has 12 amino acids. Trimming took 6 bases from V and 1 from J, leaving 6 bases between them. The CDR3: CASSRPNTEAFF. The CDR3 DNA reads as TGTGCCAGCAGCCGCCCGAACACTGAAGCTTTCTTT.